These 15 T cell receptor beta chains originate from one sample sequenced in a study of T cell responses to AZD1222 COVID-19 vaccine. The assay was immunoSEQ multiplex PCR, and TCRdb's table has in-frame clones only and misses some. The sample lists about 120,000 clones; about 86% were seen once. Material: peripheral blood, obtained 28 days after the second AZD1222 dose. These receptors came from an adult who received the AZD1222 COVID-19 vaccine.

The chain uses TRBV5-4 and TRBJ1-4; D gene ambiguous. The CDR3 has 13 residues. Germline CDR1 SGHNT, CDR2 YYREEE (reference sequence). V shed 4 bases and J shed 8 bases, with 12 bases lying between them. CDR3 DNA sequence: TGTGCCAGCAGCGCACTACCTGGGGAAAAACTGTTTTTT. This encodes CASSALPGEKLFF. Variable domain in full (rest from reference TRBV5-4 and TRBJ1-4): ETGVTQSPTHLIKTRGQQVTLRCSSQSGHNTVSWYQQALGQGPQFIFQYYREEENGRGNFPPRFSGLQFPNYSSELNVNALELDDSALYLCASSALPGEKLFFGSGTQLSVL.

V usage is TRBV2 and J usage is TRBJ2-3; possible D gene TRBD2, 6 bases. Looked up from germline, CDR1 is SNHLY and CDR2 is FYNNEI. The CDR3 sequence is 17 residues long. V was shortened by 6 bases and J by 0 bases, with 19 bases between the two germline ends. The CDR3 sequence is CASRGGVANPSTDTQYF. The CDR3 DNA follows: TGTGCCAGCAGGGGAGGTGTGGCGAATCCTAGCACAGATACGCAGTATTTT.

The genes are TRBV7-3 and TRBJ2-5; 7 nucleotides agree with TRBD1. CDR1 is SGHTA, CDR2 FQGTGA, per germline. The CDR3 covers 17 residues. Trimming cost V 2 bases and J 1 base; bases outside gene matches: 10. The CDR3, as DNA: TGTGCCAGCAGCTTATCCCCGGGACAGCCGTTCCAAGAGACCCAGTACTTC. As protein: CASSLSPGQPFQETQYF.

V usage is TRBV5-1 and J usage is TRBJ2-6; tentatively, D is TRBD1 (5 bases). Per germline, CDR1 SGHRS and CDR2 YFSETQ. V shed 2 bases and J shed 0 bases, with 9 bases lying between them. This CDR3 contains 16 residues. The CDR3: CASSFDRPSGANVLTF. The CDR3 region has the DNA TGCGCCAGCAGCTTCGACAGACCCTCTGGGGCCAACGTCCTGACTTTC.

J is TRBJ2-6 and V is TRBV5-1, with D possibly matching TRBD2 (5 bases). Germline V CDR1 and CDR2: SGHRS, YFSETQ. The CDR3 loop spans 15 amino acids. V shed 2 bases and J shed 2 bases, with 8 bases lying between them. The CDR3 region is CASSFKEAGANVLTF. CDR3 DNA sequence: TGCGCCAGCAGCTTTAAGGAGGCTGGGGCCAACGTCCTGACTTTC.

This clone appeared a few times. This sequence joins TRBV5-1 and TRBJ2-7; D may correspond to TRBD1 or TRBD2 (5 bases each). Germline values: CDR1 SGHRS, CDR2 YFSETQ. The germline V and J ends were trimmed by 3 bases and 2 bases, with 12 bases remaining between them. This CDR3 region has 14 residues. In nucleotides, the CDR3 is TGCGCCAGCAGCTACCGGGACGGGGCCTACGAGCAGTACTTC. This gives the protein CASSYRDGAYEQYF.

The chain is built from TRBV11-3 and TRBJ1-2; D is ambiguous. This CDR3 region has 13 residues. Looked up from germline, CDR1 is SGHNT and CDR2 is YENEEA. V was clipped by 1 base and J by 5 bases, with 8 bases between them. The CDR3 DNA sequence: TGTGCCAGCAGCTTAGGAGATGGGTATGGCTACACCTTC. Its translation is CASSLGDGYGYTF.

The genes are TRBV15 and TRBJ2-7, with D maybe TRBD1 (6 bases). Germline V lookup: CDR1 LNHNV, CDR2 YYDKDF (reference sequence). The CDR3 is made up of 17 amino acids. Deletions cut 3 bases from V and 0 bases from J, with 18 bases between. CDR3 bases: TGTGCCACCAGCAGGCGAGGATTGGACAGTGTCTCCTACGAGCAGTACTTC. Translating gives CATSRRGLDSVSYEQYF.

The rearrangement joins TRBV7-9 to TRBJ1-2; D is undetermined. The CDR3 runs to 12 residues. Germline lookup yields CDR1 SEHNR and CDR2 FQNEAQ (reference sequence). Trimming took off 2 bases at V and 4 bases at J, with 5 bases between the two ends. This CDR3 reads CASSLPSYGYTF. CDR3 nucleotide sequence: TGTGCCAGCAGCTTACCAAGCTATGGCTACACCTTC.

This sequence joins TRBV30 and TRBJ1-2, with D maybe TRBD1 (6 bases). V lost 8 bases and J 5 bases, leaving 9 bases between the germline ends. The V gene's germline CDR1 is GTSNPN and CDR2 SVGIG (reference sequence). There are 10 residues in the CDR3. This chain's CDR3 is CAEGGYGYTF. The CDR3 region has the DNA TGTGCCGAGGGGGGTTATGGCTACACCTTC.

The CDR3 reads CASRRQGAGTGELFF. In DNA, the CDR3 is TGTGCCAGCAGGAGACAGGGGGCGGGGACCGGGGAGCTGTTTTTT. The V and J genes are TRBV6-5 and TRBJ2-2; 10 nucleotides match TRBD1. Unmatched junction bases numbered 6, after V lost 6 bases and J lost 5 bases. The CDR3 totals 15 residues. Germline CDR1 and CDR2: MNHEY and SVGAGI.

This chain uses TRBV11-2 with TRBJ2-3; the D gene could be TRBD1 or TRBD2 (5 bases each). The germline V gene has CDR1 SGHAT and CDR2 FQNNGV. The V end was cut by 4 bases, the J end by 11 bases, with 19 bases between. This CDR3 contains 14 residues. The CDR3 coding sequence is TGTGCCAGCAGCTCCCTCTTTGTCAAGGGACGGCAGTATTTT. Translating gives CASSSLFVKGRQYF.

This clone was seen just once. CDR3 nucleotides: TGTGCCAGCAGCTTAGGACCCCCACCCCTCCACTTT. Translation: CASSLGPPPLHF. V is TRBV11-3 and J is TRBJ1-6; D gene ambiguous. Germline CDR1 is SGHNT and CDR2 is YENEEA. The CDR3 runs 12 residues. V was pared by 1 base and J by 11 bases, with 6 bases between.

The J gene is TRBJ2-7, the V gene TRBV10-2; the match to TRBD1 covers 10 bases. The CDR3 consists of 15 residues. Germline V gene lookup returns CDR1 WSHSY and CDR2 SAAADI. V shed 7 bases and J 5 bases; nucleotides not matched to a gene: 11. The DNA of the CDR3 is TGCGCCAGCAATAACCCCGGGACAGGGGAGAACGAGCAGTACTTC. The encoded protein is CASNNPGTGENEQYF.

The V call is TRBV27, the J call TRBJ2-1; maybe TRBD2 (7 bases). Germline V gene sequence: CDR1 MNHEY, CDR2 SMNVEV (reference sequence). The length of the CDR3 is 15 residues. Trimming removed 4 bases at V and 2 bases at J, with 12 bases between. In nucleotides, the CDR3 is TGTGCCAGCAGTTGGGGGGGCGGGCCCTACAATGAGCAGTTCTTC. It specifies CASSWGGGPYNEQFF.